What follows is one T cell receptor beta chain and its context. Its target is unknown. This entry is derived from a study of CD4 T cells in relation to SARS-CoV-2 and coronaviruses. On the study more broadly: ViraFEST: approximately eleven-day antigen culture of PBMCs, then TCR beta CDR3 sequencing.

Unexposed donor CD4+ T cells date from about 2010-2019, before the COVID-19 pandemic. The cells were cultured for around ten days before CD4+ T cells were isolated. Between the trimmed V and J ends, which lost 4 bases and 0 bases, there was a span of 14 bases. The CDR3 sequence is 16 residues long. The germline V gene has CDR1 LNHDA and CDR2 SQIVND (reference sequence). TCRdb's table, derived via immunoSEQ multiplex PCR, lists solely in-frame clones and lacks some. The repertoire consists of roughly 23,000 clones, with about 70% occurring once and the leading ten covering under 20%. The gene calls are TRBV19 and TRBJ2-3; D gene unclear. The clonotype comes from a human donor in good health. Sequenced material: CD4+ T cells from PBMCs, cultured in vitro. This CDR3 reads CASSKSSSPSTDTQYF. CDR3 bases: TGTGCCAGTAGTAAGAGCTCTAGTCCTAGCACAGATACGCAGTATTTT.